This T cell receptor beta chain came from a study of early T cells in non-severe SARS-CoV-2 infection (dated by TCRdb to the early 2020s). The study in broad terms: Because TCR sequencing was done on bulk RNA from unsorted whole blood, the alpha and beta chains could not be paired.

The library was made by 5' RACE. The sequencing machine was a NextSeq 500. In the TCR library protocol, unique molecular identifiers were attached to individual cDNA molecules to correct for PCR bias and sequencing error. Sequencing covered both TCR alpha and beta chains, and within each sample the abundances of alpha and beta sequences were tightly co-correlated. Processing in the source paper ran as follows. Decombinator V4 was used to perform V gene, J gene and CDR3 annotation of TCR sequences. TCRs were defined as expanded if a significant change between any two time points was detected under a Poisson model with p below 0.0001. TCR abundances were normalised to the total number of TCRs sequenced per sample and were expressed as counts per million. TRAV1-2 paired with TRAJ12, TRAJ20 or TRAJ33 defined MAIT TCRs, while TRAV10 paired with TRAJ18 defined iNKT TCRs. VDJdb, accessed on 1 November 2021, was searched for TCRs annotated for CMV, EBV and SARS-CoV-2, and TCRs annotated for more than one antigen were excluded. The public reads were quality trimmed at Q25 with fastp and then assembled into clones with MiXCR by TCRdb, keeping productive beta chains. Every CDR3 protein is listed once, alongside the most common genes and DNA of its rows. The V and J calls reflect TCRdb's pipeline rather than the authors' work. Within this sample are roughly 75,000 distinct CDR3 sequences, with around a tenth of them counted one time only. Jointly, the top ten make up approximately 4.9% of the sample.

A case-control design nested within a healthcare worker cohort in London, UK, was used, with weekly nasopharyngeal swab PCR tests and blood sampling performed. Healthcare workers were enrolled in the week of the UK lockdown, from 23 to 31 March 2020, and were followed every week for up to roughly 16 weeks. V loses 7 bases, J loses 2 bases, and the germline ends lie 11 bases apart. CDR3 length: 13 amino acids, cysteine to phenylalanine. Of all the DNA, just the CDR3 is kept, 39 bases in frame from base 1. The germline V gene yields SQVTM for CDR1 and ANQGSEA for CDR2. On the study overall, not on this receptor specifically: VDJdb matching was skewed toward anti-spike CD8 responses and likely underestimated virus-specific expansions, missing private and CD4 specificities.

This clonotype came up many times. Its antigen is currently not known. The sample holds no much larger clone one base away, and base qualities are not on file. Source material: whole blood. This clonotype was obtained from an adult who was a healthcare worker with PCR-confirmed SARS-CoV-2 infection or an uninfected control (not recorded which). The V and J segments used are TRBV29-1 and TRBJ1-4, with the identity of the D gene unclear. This receptor carries the CDR3 CSATSGTNEKLFF. In nucleotides, the sequence is TGCAGCGCTACAAGCGGGACTAATGAAAAACTGTTTTTT.